This T cell receptor beta chain derives from a study of cytomegalovirus exposure and HLA in healthy donors (TCRdb year 2017). General notes on the study: An earlier analysis of approximately 640 of the donors reported more than 250 Gb of sequence data and 100 million to 130 million unique TCR beta sequences from around 200 million T cells. Alongside the repertoire data, information on donor age, sex, ethnicity and CMV serostatus was compiled. An early release covering over 500 HLA-typed donors comprised roughly 300 gigabases of sequencing data and roughly 86 million unique TCR sequences. Of the roughly 400 genotyped donors, approximately 83% fell in the genetic ancestry cluster associated with self-reported Caucasian donors. In addition to the first cohort of around 670 subjects, a separate validation cohort of 120 different subjects was used. Every repertoire in the discovery cohort had been generated on one and the same sequencing platform. Typing coverage differed by locus: A, B, C, DRB1 and DQB1 were typed in about 620-640 donors, DQA1 in 522, DPA1 in nearly 610, and DPB1 in roughly 470. In the later analysis, no new phenotypic data were used to find candidate immune exposures; instead, reliance was placed on TCR beta sequences and their occurrence across donors. HLA typing included class I and class II loci at four-digit resolution. Roughly 5 DR-DQ haplotypes were treated as single units for association and clustering because of strong linkage in the cohort. A later genetic analysis took genome-wide SNP genotypes for about three fifths of the roughly 670 donors and used that subset as a discovery cohort. A later analysis re-examined previously published TCR beta repertoires from just over 650 donors and added high-resolution HLA genotyping to investigate patterns of TCR occurrence. The T cell repertoires of some 670 subjects were profiled by immunosequencing and related to cytomegalovirus serostatus. The study combined high-throughput TCR immunosequencing, statistical association of individual TCRs with disease status, and machine learning to predict cytomegalovirus infection status. The study aimed to test whether signatures of past pathogen exposure could be identified by cataloging public T cell receptors. To decide whether each TCR beta V gene segment behaved as functional or pseudogenic, an earlier analysis of 587 of the donors relied on high-throughput TCR beta sequencing. On average, around 200,000 unique TCR beta nucleotide sequences were sequenced per donor among about 400 genotyped donors of the cohort, with 15% to 20% of those sequences being non-productive. Broader findings and caveats from the paper: A group of highly shared sequence variants was considered likely to be a technical artifact of the sequencing pipeline. Assigning TCR associations to individual alleles was difficult when HLA alleles, especially DR and DQ, strongly co-occurred. In a later genetic analysis, a missense DCLRE1C variant was associated with V-gene and J-gene trimming of TCR beta chains, and the association was replicated in an independent cohort. Sequencing depth was assumed to be roughly uniform across donors in the presence/absence analyses, though that assumption may not hold. A total of 150 to 200 TCR beta chains were listed by the study as associated with cytomegalovirus. In a later analysis, the rate of TCR association differed among HLA loci, with DRB1 alleles having the most associated TCRs and HLA-C alleles having the fewest. Several of the top co-occurrence clusters appeared to be linked to parvovirus B19, influenza, CMV and Epstein-Barr virus, according to a later analysis. In vitro tests confirmed that a few of the cytomegalovirus-associated TCR beta chains recognize cytomegalovirus antigens. The classifier was reported to diagnose cytomegalovirus status with high specificity and sensitivity in both the original and validation cohorts. A further reported finding was that TCR beta sequences accurately predicted the HLA-A and HLA-B alleles for most subjects in the first cohort. A later analysis associated 15,000 to 20,000 TCR beta sequences with specific HLA alleles at a false discovery rate of 0.05. Most TCR sequences were observed very rarely across donors, whereas some public TCRs were present in many individuals. Because HLA typing was unavailable for some donors at each locus, only the typed subset was used in association tests. CMV serostatus was the only immune exposure information available for the cohort. A later analysis found that most CMV-associated TCR beta chains appeared HLA-restricted, with HLA associations seemingly driven largely by CMV exposure. A later analysis found that HLA-associated TCR beta chains were more clonally expanded and had lower generation probabilities than equally common non-associated chains. In an earlier analysis of around 600 of the donors, most TCR beta V segments appeared in productive rearrangements about 87% or about 30% of the time, broadly matching IMGT annotations. Compared with the 666-donor mean, donors in an Asian-associated ancestry cluster had fewer N-insertions in productive TCRs, according to a later genetic analysis. Correlated functional status among segregating V segments might be attributable to linkage disequilibrium, but an unknown experimental factor could not be ruled out. According to the authors, the approach could potentially be generalized to other disease states and immunological phenotypes. Only TCR beta chains were sequenced in this cohort, and the absence of alpha or paired-chain data limited detectable features. Seventeen rarely observed V segments, including chromosome 9 orphons, were excluded from the earlier analysis of approximately 500 of the donors because counts were too low. Some IMGT-functional V segments, including TRBV6-2 and TRBV6-3, could not be distinguished by the 87-base-pair reads and were therefore excluded.

The library was made by the immunoSEQ multiplex PCR assay. For the multiplex PCR, a mixture combining 60 forward primers for TCR Vbeta segments and 13 reverse primers for TCR Jbeta segments was used. The CDR3 region of rearranged TCR beta genes was amplified from genomic DNA by a multiplex PCR assay. The Illumina HiSeq System was used to sequence the amplified TCR beta libraries as 87-base-pair reads. The original pipeline was this. A later analysis counted some 80 million unique TCR beta chains across the 550 to 700 repertoires, and some 11 million of these chains were shared by at least two donors. Raw reads were error-corrected and collapsed into unique sequences by a nearest-neighbor algorithm in which closely related sequences were merged to remove PCR and sequencing errors. CDR3 sequences were aligned to IMGT reference sequences to assign V, D and J gene segments. For a sequence to be retained, a match of at least six nucleotides to both a V gene segment and a J gene segment was required. A rearrangement was called productive if the CDR3 had no stop codons and remained in frame with V and J, and every other rearrangement was called non-productive. Following IMGT convention, CDR3 was defined as the stretch from the second conserved V-encoded cysteine up to the conserved J-encoded phenylalanine. The earlier analysis of about 590 of the donors excluded sequences that lacked an unambiguous match to a single V gene segment. In an earlier analysis of several hundred of the donors, V segments were called functional above 56.7% productive rearrangements and were called segregating when the between-donor standard deviation exceeded 5%. A statistical classification framework was built for diagnosing cytomegalovirus status from the catalog of TCR beta chain sequences. In a later analysis, V and J genes were assigned by comparing TCR nucleotide sequences against IMGT/GENE-DB human TR gene sequences. Using the TCRdist pipeline, a later analysis assigned CDR3 sequences along with most-parsimonious VDJ recombination scenarios. In a later analysis, each TCR beta chain was defined by its CDR3 amino acid sequence together with its V-gene family, and reads without a unique V-gene family were excluded. As a way to deal with suspected cross-contamination and a sequencing artifact, a later analysis dropped 640 or so nucleotide sequences that were highly shared and had low generation probability. In a later analysis, a clonal expansion index for each public chain was calculated from normalized within-repertoire ranks of inferred template counts. In a later analysis, generation probabilities were computed using a VDJ recombination model fitted to out-of-frame rearrangements, and the results were checked against IGoR. Hypergeometric tests were used in a later analysis to score TCR-TCR, TCR-HLA and TCR-CMV co-occurrence, with a repertoire-size bias correction applied to the TCR pairs. A later analysis estimated false discovery rates by permuting HLA or CMV assignments 20 times. In a later analysis, co-occurring TCRs were grouped with DBSCAN, and TCRdist sequence similarity was added when clustering was performed within HLA-allele-positive subsets. Co-occurrence clustering excluded repertoires with fewer than 30,000 or more than 120,000 public chains, plus five with anomalous nucleotide sharing. As stored in TCRdb, this immuneACCESS dataset retains in-frame rearrangements with V and J assigned. A fraction of the clones does not appear; measured against another copy, unresolved V genes explain less than half of the discrepancy, and the remainder lacks a known reason. The DNA was the basis for D and trimming; V, J and clone size are from that table. The sample table contains tens of thousands of clones; only one count was recorded for approximately 83% of them. Of the sample, over 3% is held by the ten largest clones.

In total, roughly 670 healthy bone marrow donors made up the cohort. All cohort members were sampled while nominally healthy, although unrecorded immune exposures were likely present. The donor tested CMV seronegative, placing the donor among the approximately 360 seronegative members of the cohort. A peripheral blood sample was collected from each donor, and TCR beta sequencing was performed on peripheral blood mononuclear cells. Genomic DNA was extracted from the blood cell samples with the Qiagen DNeasy Blood Extraction Kit. The germline V and J ends show losses of 0 bases and 4 bases respectively, and no gene match explains 7 bases of the junction. Measured from the cysteine to the phenylalanine, the CDR3 is 17 residues long. Here the CDR3 DNA is all that survives: 51 bases in frame from base 1. As encoded in the germline V gene, CDR1 is SGHRS while CDR2 is YFSETQ. Details on this clone: The specificity of this receptor is unknown. Base qualities are not provided; no much larger clone lies one nucleotide away.

The sequence was collected from a man aged 45 to 65 in good health and CMV-seronegative. Sequenced: PBMCs. The chain uses TRBV5-1 and TRBJ2-7, and 13 bases in between align with TRBD2. The DNA sequence is TGCGCCAGCAGCTTGGGCAGGACTAGCGGGAGTCGGTACGAGCAGTACTTC. Its translation is CASSLGRTSGSRYEQYF.